These T cell receptor beta chains were read from a single sample in a study of CD8 T cells in ankylosing spondylitis. In TCRdb, the 5' RACE reads were re-called with MiXCR into one record per CDR3 protein. This sample carries roughly 470,000 distinct CDR3 sequences, roughly 26% of them seen once, and the ten largest clones take over 0.8%. Sequenced material: blood, either unsorted or a sorted T cell fraction (not recorded which). These receptors all stem from a male donor with ankylosing spondylitis. Both conserved end residues are part of each CDR3. The order of the fields is V gene, D gene, clone size, J gene, CDR3 DNA, CDR3 protein. D genes are given only for firm matches. Not every row has a clone size; where given, it reads once, few, many or a size class.

v_call: TRBV11-2; d_call: TRBD1; clone_size: many; j_call: TRBJ2-7; cdr3_nt: TGTGCCAGCAGCTTTCGTATCGGGACAGGGTCCACATCCTACGAGCAGTACTTC; cdr3_aa: CASSFRIGTGSTSYEQYF
v_call: TRBV20-1; d_call: TRBD1; clone_size: NA; j_call: TRBJ1-2; cdr3_nt: TGCAGTGCTCCAGGGACAGGATCTGAGTACACCTTC; cdr3_aa: CSAPGTGSEYTF
v_call: TRBV12-3/TRBV12-4; d_call: NA; clone_size: NA; j_call: TRBJ2-1; cdr3_nt: TGTGCCAGCACCACTCCGGGGTACAATGAGCAGTTCTTC; cdr3_aa: CASTTPGYNEQFF
v_call: TRBV20-1; d_call: NA; clone_size: NA; j_call: TRBJ2-7; cdr3_nt: TGCAGTGCTAGGGGGGGCGGTCTCTACGAGCAGTACTTC; cdr3_aa: CSARGGGLYEQYF
v_call: TRBV12-3/TRBV12-4; d_call: TRBD2; clone_size: once; j_call: TRBJ2-3; cdr3_nt: TGTGCCAGCAGTTTTGAGGCGGGGGGGGCAGATACGCAGTATTTT; cdr3_aa: CASSFEAGGADTQYF
v_call: TRBV12-3/TRBV12-4; d_call: TRBD1; clone_size: few; j_call: TRBJ1-4; cdr3_nt: TGTGCCAGCACCCGGACAGGGGGTGAAGAAAAACTGTTTTTT; cdr3_aa: CASTRTGGEEKLFF
v_call: TRBV7-2; d_call: NA; clone_size: few; j_call: TRBJ2-1; cdr3_nt: TGTGCCAGCAGCTTATTCCCGACCAATGAGCAGTTCTTC; cdr3_aa: CASSLFPTNEQFF
v_call: TRBV20-1; d_call: NA; clone_size: few; j_call: TRBJ2-3; cdr3_nt: TGCAGTGCTAGAGTTGGAGAAAGCACAGATACGCAGTATTTT; cdr3_aa: CSARVGESTDTQYF
v_call: TRBV9; d_call: NA; clone_size: NA; j_call: TRBJ2-1; cdr3_nt: TGTGCCAGCACCAGGGAAACGGCGTCGGCAGATAGGCGGGGCTCCTACAATGAGCAGTTCTTC; cdr3_aa: CASTRETASADRRGSYNEQFF
v_call: TRBV3-1; d_call: TRBD2; clone_size: NA; j_call: TRBJ2-1; cdr3_nt: TGTGCCAGCAGCCAACGTCCAGCGGGAGGGAACAGTGAGCAGTTCTTC; cdr3_aa: CASSQRPAGGNSEQFF
v_call: TRBV20-1; d_call: TRBD1; clone_size: few; j_call: TRBJ2-3; cdr3_nt: TGCAGTGCTGGAGGGACAGGGGGTTTCGCAGATACGCAGTATTTT; cdr3_aa: CSAGGTGGFADTQYF
v_call: TRBV3-1; d_call: TRBD2; clone_size: few; j_call: TRBJ2-3; cdr3_nt: TGTGCCAGCAGCCAACAAGTAGCGGGAGTACGATCCTATACGCAGTATTTT; cdr3_aa: CASSQQVAGVRSYTQYF
v_call: TRBV7-2; d_call: TRBD1; clone_size: NA; j_call: TRBJ2-7; cdr3_nt: TGTGCCAGCAGGGGGGGACAGGCGAAATACGAGCAGTACTTC; cdr3_aa: CASRGGQAKYEQYF
v_call: TRBV20-1; d_call: TRBD1; clone_size: NA; j_call: TRBJ1-1; cdr3_nt: TGCAGTGCTAGTCACCCAGGGGGGAACACTGAAGCTTTCTTT; cdr3_aa: CSASHPGGNTEAFF
v_call: TRBV4-2; d_call: NA; clone_size: few; j_call: TRBJ2-5; cdr3_nt: TGTGCCAGCAGCCAAGGTAGCGTGAAAGAGACCCAGTACTTC; cdr3_aa: CASSQGSVKETQYF
v_call: TRBV3-1; d_call: TRBD1; clone_size: few; j_call: TRBJ1-2; cdr3_nt: TGTGCCAGCGGCAGGGACAGCTATGGCTACACCTTC; cdr3_aa: CASGRDSYGYTF
v_call: TRBV18; d_call: NA; clone_size: NA; j_call: TRBJ2-2; cdr3_nt: TGTGCCAGCTCACCCCATTCGGCAGTCGGGGAGCTGTTTTTT; cdr3_aa: CASSPHSAVGELFF
v_call: TRBV7-8; d_call: TRBD2; clone_size: NA; j_call: TRBJ2-1; cdr3_nt: TGTGCCAGCAGCACCGGGACTAGAAGAGATGAGCAGTTCTTC; cdr3_aa: CASSTGTRRDEQFF
v_call: TRBV7-2; d_call: NA; clone_size: NA; j_call: TRBJ1-2; cdr3_nt: TGTGCCAGCAGCTTAGTGGAGAACTATGGCTACACCTTC; cdr3_aa: CASSLVENYGYTF
v_call: TRBV6-5; d_call: NA; clone_size: few; j_call: TRBJ2-2; cdr3_nt: TGTGCCAGCAGACAGGGTCCCGGGGAGCTGTTTTTT; cdr3_aa: CASRQGPGELFF
v_call: TRBV25-1; d_call: NA; clone_size: NA; j_call: TRBJ2-3; cdr3_nt: TGTGCCAGCAGTCCCTGGGGGGGGGGCGGCACAGATACGCAGTATTTT; cdr3_aa: CASSPWGGGGTDTQYF
v_call: TRBV24-1; d_call: NA; clone_size: NA; j_call: TRBJ2-3; cdr3_nt: TGTGCCACCAGTGATCCGCGGAATCCTAGCACAGATACGCAGTATTTT; cdr3_aa: CATSDPRNPSTDTQYF
v_call: TRBV20-1; d_call: TRBD2; clone_size: NA; j_call: TRBJ2-3; cdr3_nt: TGCAGTGCTGGCCCCGGGGGGGCTAGGGCAGATACGCAGTATTTT; cdr3_aa: CSAGPGGARADTQYF